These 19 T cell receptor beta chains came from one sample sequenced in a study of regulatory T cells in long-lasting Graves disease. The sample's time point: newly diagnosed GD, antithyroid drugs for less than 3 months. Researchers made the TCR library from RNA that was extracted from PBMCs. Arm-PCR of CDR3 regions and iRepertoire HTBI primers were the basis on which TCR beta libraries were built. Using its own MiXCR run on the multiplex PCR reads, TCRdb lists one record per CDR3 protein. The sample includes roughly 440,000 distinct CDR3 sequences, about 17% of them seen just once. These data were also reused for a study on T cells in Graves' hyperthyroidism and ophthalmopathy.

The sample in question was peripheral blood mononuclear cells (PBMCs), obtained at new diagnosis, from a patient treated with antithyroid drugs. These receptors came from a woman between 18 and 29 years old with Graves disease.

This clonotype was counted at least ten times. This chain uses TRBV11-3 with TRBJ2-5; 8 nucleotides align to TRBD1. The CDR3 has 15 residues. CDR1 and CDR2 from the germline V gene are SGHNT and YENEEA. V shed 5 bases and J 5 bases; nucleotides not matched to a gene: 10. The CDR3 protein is CASSHGQGKMETQYF. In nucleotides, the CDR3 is TGTGCCAGCAGCCACGGACAGGGAAAGATGGAGACCCAGTACTTC.

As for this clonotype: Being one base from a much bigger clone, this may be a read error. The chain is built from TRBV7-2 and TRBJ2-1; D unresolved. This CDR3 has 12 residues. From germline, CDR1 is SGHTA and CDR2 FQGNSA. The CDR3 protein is CASEDGNNKQFF. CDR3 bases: TGTGCCAGCGAAGACGGAAACAATAAGCAGTTCTTC.

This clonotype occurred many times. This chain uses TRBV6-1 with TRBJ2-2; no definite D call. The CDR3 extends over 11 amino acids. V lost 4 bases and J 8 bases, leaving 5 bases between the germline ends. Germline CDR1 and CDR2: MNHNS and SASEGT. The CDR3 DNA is TGTGCCAGCAGTGCGGTAGGGGAGCTGTTTTTT. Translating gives CASSAVGELFF.

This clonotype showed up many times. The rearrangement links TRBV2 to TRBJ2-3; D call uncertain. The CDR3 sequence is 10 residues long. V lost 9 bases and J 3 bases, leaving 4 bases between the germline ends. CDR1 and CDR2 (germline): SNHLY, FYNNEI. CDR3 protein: CARATDTQYF. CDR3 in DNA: TGTGCCAGGGCGACAGATACGCAGTATTTT.

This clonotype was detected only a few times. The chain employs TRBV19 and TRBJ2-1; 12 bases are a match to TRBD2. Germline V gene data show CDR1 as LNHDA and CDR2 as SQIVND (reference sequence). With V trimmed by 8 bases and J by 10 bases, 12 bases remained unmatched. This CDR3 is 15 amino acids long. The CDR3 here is CASGRLAGGHREQFF. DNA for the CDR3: TGTGCCAGTGGCCGTCTAGCGGGAGGGCATCGAGAGCAGTTCTTC.

The CDR3 loop reads CASSLGRDGSYNEQFF. CDR3 nucleotide sequence: TGTGCCAGCAGCCTTGGCCGGGACGGCTCCTACAATGAGCAGTTCTTC. The chain links TRBV12-3 or TRBV12-4 to TRBJ2-1; D possibly uses TRBD1 or TRBD2 (5 bases each). V lost 6 bases and J lost 0, with 15 bases in between. The CDR3 is made up of 16 amino acids.

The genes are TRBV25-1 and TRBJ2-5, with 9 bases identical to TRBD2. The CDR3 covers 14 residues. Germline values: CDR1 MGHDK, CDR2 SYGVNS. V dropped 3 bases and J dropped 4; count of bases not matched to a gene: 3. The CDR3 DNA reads TGTGCCAGCAGTGATCCGACTAGCGGAGAGACCCAGTACTTC. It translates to CASSDPTSGETQYF.

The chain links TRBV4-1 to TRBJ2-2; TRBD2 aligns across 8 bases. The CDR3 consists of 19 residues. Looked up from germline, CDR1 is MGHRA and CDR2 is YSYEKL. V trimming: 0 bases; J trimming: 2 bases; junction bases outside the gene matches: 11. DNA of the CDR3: TGCGCCAGCAGCCAAGAGACTTATGAGACTAGCGCAAACACCGGGGAGCTGTTTTTT. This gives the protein CASSQETYETSANTGELFF.

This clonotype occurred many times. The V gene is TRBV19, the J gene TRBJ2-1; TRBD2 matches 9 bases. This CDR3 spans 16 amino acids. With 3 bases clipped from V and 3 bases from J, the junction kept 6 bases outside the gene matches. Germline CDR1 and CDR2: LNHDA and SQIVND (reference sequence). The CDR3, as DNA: TGTGCCAGTAGTATGAGTGGACTAGCGAGCTACAATGAGCAGTTCTTC. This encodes CASSMSGLASYNEQFF.

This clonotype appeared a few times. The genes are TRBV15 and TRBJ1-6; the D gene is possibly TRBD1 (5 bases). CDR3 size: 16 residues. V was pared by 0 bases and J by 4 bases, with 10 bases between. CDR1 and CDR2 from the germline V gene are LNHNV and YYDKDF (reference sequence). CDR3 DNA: TGTGCCACCAGCAGAGAGACAGAAAGTTATAATTCACCCCTCCACTTT. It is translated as CATSRETESYNSPLHF.

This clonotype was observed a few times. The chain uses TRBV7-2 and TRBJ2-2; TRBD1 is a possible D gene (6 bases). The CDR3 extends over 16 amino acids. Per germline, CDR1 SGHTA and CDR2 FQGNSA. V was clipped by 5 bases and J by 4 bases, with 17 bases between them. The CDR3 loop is CASSPGRQVATGELFF. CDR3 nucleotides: TGTGCCAGCAGCCCGGGTCGACAGGTTGCCACCGGGGAGCTGTTTTTT.

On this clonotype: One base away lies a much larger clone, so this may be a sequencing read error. CDR3 residues: CAISESRVGETQYF. CDR3 coding DNA: TGTGCCATCAGTGAGTCTCGGGTTGGGGAGACCCAGTACTTC. The chain is built from TRBV10-3 and TRBJ2-3; unclear D gene. The DNA end lines up better with TRBJ2-5; the J call may be wrong. The CDR3 extends over 14 amino acids. The germline CDR1 and CDR2 sequences are ENHRY and SYGVKD.

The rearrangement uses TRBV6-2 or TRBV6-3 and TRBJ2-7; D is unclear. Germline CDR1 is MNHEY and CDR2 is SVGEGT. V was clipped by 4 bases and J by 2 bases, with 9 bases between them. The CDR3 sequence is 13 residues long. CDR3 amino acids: CASSLLQTYEQYF. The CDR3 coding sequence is TGTGCCAGCAGTTTATTGCAGACCTACGAGCAGTACTTC.

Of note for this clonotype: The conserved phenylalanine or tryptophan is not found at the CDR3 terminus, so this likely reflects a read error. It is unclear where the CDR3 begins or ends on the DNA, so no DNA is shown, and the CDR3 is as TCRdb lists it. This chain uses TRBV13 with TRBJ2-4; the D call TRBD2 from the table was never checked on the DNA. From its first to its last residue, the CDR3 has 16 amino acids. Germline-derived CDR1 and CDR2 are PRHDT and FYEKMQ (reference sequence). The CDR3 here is CASTVNSGHYEQYFGP.

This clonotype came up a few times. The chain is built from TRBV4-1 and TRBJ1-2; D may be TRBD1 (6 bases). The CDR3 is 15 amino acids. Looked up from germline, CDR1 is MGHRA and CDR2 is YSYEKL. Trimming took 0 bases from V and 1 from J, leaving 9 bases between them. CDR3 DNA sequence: TGCGCCAGCAGCCAAGAGGGGGCGAATAACTATGGCTACACCTTC. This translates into CASSQEGANNYGYTF.

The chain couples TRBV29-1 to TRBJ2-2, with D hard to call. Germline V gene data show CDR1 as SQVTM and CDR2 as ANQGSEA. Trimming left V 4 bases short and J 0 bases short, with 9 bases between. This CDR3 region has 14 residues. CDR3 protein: CSVGSKANTGELFF. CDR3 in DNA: TGCAGCGTTGGTTCCAAAGCGAACACCGGGGAGCTGTTTTTT.

CDR3 nucleotides: TGCAGTGCTAAACCCGGGACTAGCGGGAGGGAGACCCAGTACTTC. Translation: CSAKPGTSGRETQYF. V is TRBV20-1 and J is TRBJ2-5, with 15 bases fitting TRBD2. The CDR3 covers 15 residues. Germline V gene lookup returns CDR1 DFQATT and CDR2 SNEGSKA (reference sequence). J lost 5 bases, V lost 4 bases, and 5 bases had no gene match.

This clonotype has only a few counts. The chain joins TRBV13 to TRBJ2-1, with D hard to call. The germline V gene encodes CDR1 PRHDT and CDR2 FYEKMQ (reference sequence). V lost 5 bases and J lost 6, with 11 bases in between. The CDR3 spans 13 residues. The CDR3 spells CASSHRVFNEQFF. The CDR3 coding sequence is TGTGCCAGCAGCCACCGGGTCTTCAATGAGCAGTTCTTC.

CDR3 in DNA: TGTGCCAGTAGTATAACAGGTTTGAACACTGAAGCTTTCTTT. This gives the protein CASSITGLNTEAFF. The chain uses TRBV19 and TRBJ1-1; weak D call: TRBD1 (5 bases). Germline lookup yields CDR1 LNHDA and CDR2 SQIVND (reference sequence). The CDR3 runs 14 residues. V lost 2 bases and J 0 bases, leaving 7 bases between the germline ends.